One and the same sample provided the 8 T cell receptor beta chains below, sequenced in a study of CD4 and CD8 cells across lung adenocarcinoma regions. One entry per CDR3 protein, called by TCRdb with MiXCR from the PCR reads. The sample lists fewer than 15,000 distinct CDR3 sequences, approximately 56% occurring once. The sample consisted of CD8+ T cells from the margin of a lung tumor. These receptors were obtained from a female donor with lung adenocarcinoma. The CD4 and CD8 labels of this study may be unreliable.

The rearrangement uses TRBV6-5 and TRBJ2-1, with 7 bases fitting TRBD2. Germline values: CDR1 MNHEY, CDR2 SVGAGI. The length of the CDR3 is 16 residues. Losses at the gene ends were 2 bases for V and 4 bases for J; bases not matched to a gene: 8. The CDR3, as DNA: TGTGCCAGCAGTTACGGGCAGCTAGCGGATTACAATGAGCAGTTCTTC. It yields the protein CASSYGQLADYNEQFF.

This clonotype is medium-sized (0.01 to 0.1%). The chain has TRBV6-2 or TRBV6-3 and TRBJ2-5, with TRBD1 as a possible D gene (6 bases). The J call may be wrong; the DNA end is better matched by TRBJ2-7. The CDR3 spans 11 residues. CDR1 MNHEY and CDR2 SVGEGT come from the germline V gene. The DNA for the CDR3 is TGTGCCAGCCAGGACAGAAGCGAGCAGTACTTC. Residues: CASQDRSEQYF.

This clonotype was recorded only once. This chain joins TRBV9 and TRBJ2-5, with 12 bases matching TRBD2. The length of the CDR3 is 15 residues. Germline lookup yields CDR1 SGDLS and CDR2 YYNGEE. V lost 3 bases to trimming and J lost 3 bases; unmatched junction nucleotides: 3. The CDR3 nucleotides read TGTGCCAGCAGCGCTAGCGGGGGGGCCGAAGAGACCCAGTACTTC. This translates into CASSASGGAEETQYF.

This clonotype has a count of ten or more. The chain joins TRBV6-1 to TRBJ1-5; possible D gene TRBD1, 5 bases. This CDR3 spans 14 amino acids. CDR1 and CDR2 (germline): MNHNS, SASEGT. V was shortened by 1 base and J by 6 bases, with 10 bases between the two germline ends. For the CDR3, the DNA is TGTGCCAGCAGTGAAGGTGGGGGGAGTCAGCCCCAGCATTTT. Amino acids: CASSEGGGSQPQHF.

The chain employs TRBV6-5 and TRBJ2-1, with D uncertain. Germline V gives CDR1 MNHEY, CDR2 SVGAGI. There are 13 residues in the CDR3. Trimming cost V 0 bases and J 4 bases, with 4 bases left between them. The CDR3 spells CASSYSGYNEQFF. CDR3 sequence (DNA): TGTGCCAGCAGTTACTCGGGATACAATGAGCAGTTCTTC.

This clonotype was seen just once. The CDR3 DNA is TGTGCCAGCAGTCTCCAGGGCCCAACGGGTGGTAATGAGCAGTTCTTC. It codes for CASSLQGPTGGNEQFF. The J gene is TRBJ2-1, the V gene TRBV27; D possibly corresponds to TRBD1 (5 bases). This CDR3 has 16 residues. V lost 5 bases, J lost 7 bases, and 21 bases lay in between. The germline V gene has CDR1 MNHEY and CDR2 SMNVEV (reference sequence).

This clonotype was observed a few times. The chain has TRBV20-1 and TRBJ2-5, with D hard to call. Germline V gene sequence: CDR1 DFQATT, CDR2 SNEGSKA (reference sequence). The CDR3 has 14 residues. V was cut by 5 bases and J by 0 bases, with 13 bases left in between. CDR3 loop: CSASSGRYQETQYF. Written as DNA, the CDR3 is TGCAGTGCTTCTTCCGGCAGGTACCAAGAGACCCAGTACTTC.

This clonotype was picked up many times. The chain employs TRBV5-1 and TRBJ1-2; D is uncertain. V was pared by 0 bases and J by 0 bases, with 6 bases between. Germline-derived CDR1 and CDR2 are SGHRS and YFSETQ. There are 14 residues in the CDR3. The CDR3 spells CASSLEVSNYGYTF. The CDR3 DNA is TGCGCCAGCAGCTTGGAAGTTTCTAACTATGGCTACACCTTC.